Described below is a single T cell receptor (beta chain) sequence and its context. Its antigen is not identified. The CDR3 sequence is 14 residues long. V gave up 10 bases and J gave up 0 bases, with 13 bases separating them. Germline values: CDR1 LNHDA, CDR2 SQIVND (reference sequence). The sample belongs to a study of T cell repertoires in cytomegalovirus infection. Study in general: HLA-B-restricted CMV epitopes that are well studied were used alongside recently identified HLA-C-restricted ones. Public TCR beta signature analysis indicated the presence of both CMV infection and matching HLA type. Study-wide results and limits: Ex vivo responses were dominated by HLA-C-restricted CMV-specific TCR beta clonotypes. Carriers of CMV and the relevant HLA type were discriminated by public TCR beta frequency.

Via MiXCR, TCRdb re-called the reads, giving one row per CDR3 protein. The sample lists approximately 600,000 distinct CDR3 sequences; almost 40% were seen once. This clonotype originated in a human donor in good health (CMV status not recorded). Some clones in this sample may be carry-over from other donors' samples. V gene TRBV19 combines with J gene TRBJ2-1, with D possibly matching TRBD1 (5 bases). This specimen was cultured PBMCs, taken from culture after CMV antigen stimulation. The CDR3 spells CATQTESSYNEQFF. CDR3 nucleotides: TGTGCCACCCAGACAGAGAGCTCCTACAATGAGCAGTTCTTC.